These T cell receptor beta chains were read from a single sample in a study of cytomegalovirus exposure and HLA in healthy donors. TCRdb keeps only in-frame clones here, not all; method: immunoSEQ multiplex PCR. Found here are over 100,000 clones; the top ten clones hold roughly 3.5%. The sequenced sample consisted of PBMCs. These receptors were taken from a man aged 25-40 years in good health and CMV-seronegative. Each CDR3 is given with its conserved first and last residue. The D gene is left open where the match is weak.

>TRBV12-5|TRBJ2-7|TRBD2
CASGFPGLAIQYFSSYEQYF
>TRBV5-6|TRBJ1-2|-
CASSSAGATSNYGYTF
>TRBV7-9|TRBJ1-4|TRBD1
CASSPWDRRNEKLFF
>TRBV5-6|TRBJ2-1|TRBD1
CASNLGGSSYNEQFF
>TRBV12-5|TRBJ1-1|TRBD1
CASGPGGMNTEAFF
>TRBV19|TRBJ2-1|TRBD2
CASSIYRTSGGHNEQFF
>TRBV7-9|TRBJ1-5|-
CASSLATVGNQPQHF
>TRBV5-6|TRBJ1-1|-
CASSLEQAGTEAFF
>TRBV15|TRBJ1-4|-
CATRRLAAINEKLFF
>TRBV7-2|TRBJ2-1|TRBD2
CASSFETSGGFRFF
>TRBV7-2|TRBJ1-3|-
CASSSRRSGNTIYF
>TRBV6-5|TRBJ2-7|TRBD1
CASSGTGGLYEQYF
>TRBV7-8|TRBJ2-5|TRBD1
CASSSAGTGALGRETQYF
>TRBV6-5|TRBJ2-7|-
CASSSIYEQYF
>TRBV15|TRBJ2-1|TRBD1
CATSTRDRSGYNEQFF
>TRBV5-1|TRBJ2-2|TRBD2
CASSPGLAGVTGELFF
>TRBV6-1|TRBJ2-4|TRBD1
CASSDQDRAPYLAKNIQYF
>TRBV7-2|TRBJ1-1|TRBD1
CASSSDRALTEAFF
>TRBV7-9|TRBJ1-5|TRBD1
CASSLGTGVSKSNQPQHF
>TRBV18|TRBJ2-7|TRBD1
CASSPGGQGKKGEQYF
>TRBV28|TRBJ2-7|-
CASGTGNSYEQYF
>TRBV6-1|TRBJ1-1|-
CASSYNGNTEAFF
>TRBV5-4|TRBJ2-5|TRBD2
CASSSGGGRLETQYF
>TRBV19|TRBJ1-1|-
CASTLGGNTEAFF
>TRBV7-9|TRBJ1-6|-
CASSLAGGPNSPLHF
>TRBV5-1|TRBJ2-7|TRBD1
CASSSGQGSYEQYF
>TRBV11-3|TRBJ2-5|-
CASSLGGQRRETQYF
>TRBV5-4|TRBJ1-2|TRBD1
CASRQGQGNYGYTF
>TRBV30|TRBJ2-1|TRBD1
CAWSVDGQGGNEQFF
>TRBV10-3|TRBJ2-7|-
CAISESRGTSYEQYF
>TRBV6-5|TRBJ1-1|-
CASSYTDWNTEAFF
>TRBV5-4|TRBJ2-7|-
CASSLGQTPYEQYF
>TRBV5-1|TRBJ2-1|TRBD2
CASSTASGGANEQFF
>TRBV27|TRBJ1-5|-
CASSLWGGNQPQHF
>TRBV28|TRBJ2-7|-
CASSLLYEQYF